These 26 T cell receptor beta chains share one sample of origin, sequenced in a study of T-cell reconstitution after alpha-beta-depleted transplantation in children. The TCRbeta library incorporated unique molecular identifiers. Using its own MiXCR run on the PCR reads, TCRdb lists one record per CDR3 protein. In the table there are just over 350,000 distinct CDR3 sequences, about an eighth of which are singletons. The sequenced sample was PBMCs, obtained from the stem cell graft. The receptors were gathered from a human donor who donated a stem cell graft to a child with Fanconi anemia.

This clonotype has at least ten counts. This chain connects TRBV28 to TRBJ2-4; 7 positions match TRBD1. J was trimmed by 6 bases and V by 6 bases; bases with no gene match: 5. Per the germline V gene, CDR1 is MDHEN and CDR2 is SYDVKM. The CDR3 has 13 amino acids. CDR3 sequence (DNA): TGTGCCAGCAGAGGGGACAGCACAAACATTCAGTACTTC. This translates into CASRGDSTNIQYF.

This clonotype is a singleton in its sample. Germline and junction disagree at one end, which may indicate a read error. The chain is built from TRBV20-1 and TRBJ2-1; 7 bases are shared with TRBD2. The CDR3 has 13 residues. Germline assignment: CDR1 DFQATT and CDR2 SNEGSKA (reference sequence). In DNA, the CDR3 is TGCAGTGCTTGCAACCGGGACTACTATGAGCAGTTCTTC. Amino acids: CSACNRDYYEQFF.

The chain employs TRBV6-2 or TRBV6-3 and TRBJ2-4, with D unresolved. CDR1 and CDR2 from the germline V gene are MNHEY and SVGEGT. Trimming left V 5 bases short and J 0 bases short, with 20 bases between. CDR3 size: 18 residues. The CDR3 reads CASSPVGIAIRAKNIQYF. The CDR3 nucleotides are TGTGCCAGCAGTCCGGTGGGAATCGCAATAAGAGCCAAAAACATTCAGTACTTC.

This clonotype was found many times. This chain joins TRBV29-1 and TRBJ2-2; D is ambiguous. Trimming pared 6 bases from V and 2 bases from J, leaving 10 bases between. The CDR3 has 13 amino acids. Germline V gene lookup returns CDR1 SQVTM and CDR2 ANQGSEA. CDR3 sequence reads: CSVRFGNTGELFF. CDR3 nucleotide sequence: TGCAGCGTGAGATTCGGTAACACCGGGGAGCTGTTTTTT.

This clonotype was observed a handful of times. The V call is TRBV30, the J call TRBJ2-1; 7 nucleotides agree with TRBD1. The CDR3 contains 13 residues. Losses at the gene ends were 5 bases for V and 4 bases for J; bases not matched to a gene: 5. The V gene's germline CDR1 is GTSNPN and CDR2 SVGIG (reference sequence). The chain's CDR3 is CAWDREGYNEQFF. For the CDR3, the DNA is TGTGCCTGGGACAGGGAAGGGTACAATGAGCAGTTCTTC.

The gene calls are TRBV10-3 and TRBJ1-1; the D is unclear. Germline lookup yields CDR1 ENHRY and CDR2 SYGVKD. The V end lost 5 bases, the J end lost 4 bases, and 11 bases lay between the germline ends. There are 13 residues in the CDR3. The CDR3 spells CAISPYLGTEAFF. DNA for the CDR3: TGTGCCATCAGTCCTTACCTAGGCACTGAAGCTTTCTTT.

The chain recombines TRBV4-1 with TRBJ2-1; D is unclear. CDR3 length: 17 amino acids. V shed 0 bases and J shed 6 bases, with 18 bases lying between them. CDR1 is MGHRA, CDR2 YSYEKL, per germline. CDR3 loop: CASSQDTSPYRLNEQFF. The CDR3 DNA follows: TGCGCCAGCAGCCAAGATACCTCTCCTTATCGTCTCAATGAGCAGTTCTTC.

In its sample, this clonotype was seen a few times. This chain links TRBV9 with TRBJ2-6; tentative D call: TRBD1 (5 bases). Germline V gives CDR1 SGDLS, CDR2 YYNGEE. The CDR3 is 15 amino acids. The V gene lost 0 bases and the J gene lost 4 bases, with 8 bases spanning the gap. CDR3 loop: CASSVDRPGANVLTF. As DNA, the CDR3 is TGTGCCAGCAGCGTAGACAGGCCAGGGGCCAACGTCCTGACTTTC.

This clonotype was seen repeatedly, ten times or more. The chain joins TRBV20-1 to TRBJ2-3; a possible D gene is TRBD2 (6 bases). With 2 bases removed from V and 2 bases from J, the gap between germline ends came to 14 bases. The CDR3 contains 15 residues. Per germline, CDR1 DFQATT and CDR2 SNEGSKA (reference sequence). CDR3 region: CSARNSGGNTDTQYF. The CDR3 bases are TGCAGTGCTAGAAATAGCGGAGGGAACACAGATACGCAGTATTTT.

This chain connects TRBV6-2 or TRBV6-3 to TRBJ2-1; 8 bases fit TRBD2. This CDR3 has 16 amino acids. Unmatched junction bases numbered 16, after V lost 7 bases and J lost 8 bases. CDR1 and CDR2 (germline): MNHEY, SVGEGT. The DNA of the CDR3 is TGTGCCAGCAAGACGGCCGGGGGGGCCCTATCGGATGAGCAGTTCTTC. Translated: CASKTAGGALSDEQFF.

The chain recombines TRBV3-1 with TRBJ1-2, with D possibly TRBD1 on 5 matching bases. The CDR3 runs to 14 residues. Germline V CDR1 and CDR2: LGHDT, YNNKEL (reference sequence). Trimming took 3 bases from V and 6 from J, leaving 14 bases between them. This CDR3 is CASSHLDRGDGYTF. The CDR3 DNA follows: TGTGCCAGCAGCCACTTGGACCGGGGGGATGGCTACACCTTC.

V gene TRBV20-1 combines with J gene TRBJ2-7; no clear D. The germline V and J ends were trimmed by 3 bases and 0 bases, with 6 bases remaining between them. The V gene's germline CDR1 is DFQATT and CDR2 SNEGSKA (reference sequence). The CDR3 loop spans 12 amino acids. CDR3 in amino acids: CSASMGSYEQYF. CDR3 DNA sequence: TGCAGTGCTAGTATGGGCTCCTACGAGCAGTACTTC.

V and J are TRBV28 and TRBJ2-7; 8 bases are a match to TRBD2. This CDR3 has 15 amino acids. With 6 bases clipped from V and 1 base from J, the junction kept 8 bases outside the gene matches. Germline V gives CDR1 MDHEN, CDR2 SYDVKM. CDR3 sequence: CASSPPGGGSYEQYF. As DNA, the CDR3 is TGTGCCAGCAGCCCCCCGGGAGGGGGTTCCTACGAGCAGTACTTC.

The CDR3 sequence: CASSPGLGFNEKLFF. CDR3 DNA: TGTGCCAGCAGCCCCGGGCTAGGATTTAATGAAAAACTGTTTTTT. The chain links TRBV5-8 to TRBJ1-4; no firm D call. V was trimmed by 4 bases and J by 4 bases, leaving 14 bases between them. The CDR3 has 15 residues. Per the germline V gene, CDR1 is SGHTS and CDR2 is YDEGEE.

In its sample, this clonotype was seen many times. This rearrangement joins TRBV12-3 or TRBV12-4 to TRBJ2-3; D gene unclear. Trimming removed 1 base from V and 5 bases from J, with 7 bases in between. The CDR3 extends over 13 amino acids. CDR3 protein: CASSLVAIDTQYF. In DNA, the CDR3 is TGTGCCAGCAGTTTAGTGGCTATAGATACGCAGTATTTT.

This clonotype was observed a handful of times. The rearrangement links TRBV6-1 to TRBJ2-1; 8 nucleotides align to TRBD1. Germline CDR1 MNHNS, CDR2 SASEGT. J was trimmed by 4 bases and V by 5 bases; bases with no gene match: 10. This CDR3 comprises 16 residues. CDR3 residues: CASSLVPGQVYNEQFF. The CDR3 region has the DNA TGTGCCAGCAGTCTCGTCCCGGGACAGGTTTACAATGAGCAGTTCTTC.

The chain employs TRBV30 and TRBJ1-2, with D unresolved. With 4 bases removed from V and 3 bases from J, the gap between germline ends came to 9 bases. The CDR3 length is 12 residues. Germline CDR1 GTSNPN, CDR2 SVGIG (reference sequence). CDR3 sequence (DNA): TGTGCCTGGACCGGGGATCACTATGGCTACACCTTC. This encodes CAWTGDHYGYTF.

The J gene is TRBJ1-5, the V gene TRBV6-4; D is undetermined. CDR3 length equals 13 residues. Deletions cut 3 bases from V and 6 bases from J, with 9 bases between. From germline, CDR1 is MRHNA and CDR2 SNTAGT. The CDR3 coding sequence is TGTGCCAGCAGTGAGTCCCCCTCTCAGCCCCAGCATTTT. Protein: CASSESPSQPQHF.

This clonotype was seen many times. The chain joins TRBV4-2 to TRBJ2-3, with D perhaps matching TRBD2 (6 bases). Germline assignment: CDR1 LGHNA and CDR2 YNFKEQ. The CDR3 is made up of 16 amino acids. V was pared by 1 base and J by 3 bases, with 14 bases between. The CDR3 is CASSQALGGGTDTQYF. In DNA, the CDR3 is TGTGCCAGCAGCCAAGCTTTGGGGGGAGGTACAGATACGCAGTATTTT.

This rearrangement joins TRBV11-2 to TRBJ2-7; possible D gene TRBD1, 8 bases. The CDR3 covers 16 residues. V lost 4 bases and J lost 5, with 21 bases in between. The V gene's germline CDR1 is SGHAT and CDR2 FQNNGV. CDR3 protein: CASSWGGRGLTHEQYV. The DNA for the CDR3 is TGTGCCAGCAGCTGGGGGGGCAGGGGGCTGACCCACGAGCAGTACGTC.

This clonotype was observed many times. The chain couples TRBV7-2 to TRBJ1-1, with D unresolved. The germline V and J ends were trimmed by 8 bases and 6 bases, with 16 bases remaining between them. CDR3 length equals 13 residues. The germline V gene has CDR1 SGHTA and CDR2 FQGNSA. This chain's CDR3 is CASVNRRGAEAFF. The DNA of the CDR3 is TGTGCCAGCGTTAACAGACGAGGCGCTGAAGCTTTCTTT.

CDR3 DNA: TGTGCCAGCAGGGCCGGGACTAGCGGGGGGCGGGGCATTCAGTACTTC. Translated, it gives CASRAGTSGGRGIQYF. The chain has TRBV28 and TRBJ2-4; 15 bases map to TRBD2. Germline V CDR1 and CDR2: MDHEN, SYDVKM. With V trimmed by 6 bases and J by 9 bases, 9 bases remained unmatched. This CDR3 has 16 amino acids.

This clonotype was counted many times. V is TRBV5-1 and J is TRBJ2-1, with D unresolved. The germline V gene has CDR1 SGHRS and CDR2 YFSETQ. The CDR3 extends over 14 amino acids. The V gene lost 4 bases and the J gene lost 2 bases, with 10 bases spanning the gap. The CDR3 DNA follows: TGCGCCAGCAGCCTCCGGGCGCCCTACAATGAGCAGTTCTTC. Amino acid sequence: CASSLRAPYNEQFF.

J is TRBJ1-1 and V is TRBV12-3 or TRBV12-4, with D unclear. This CDR3 spans 15 amino acids. The V gene lost 1 base and the J gene lost 1 base, with 10 bases spanning the gap. The CDR3 region is CASSLEGRPNTEAFF. The CDR3 region has the DNA TGTGCCAGCAGTTTAGAGGGCAGGCCGAACACTGAAGCTTTCTTT.

The rearrangement uses TRBV24-1 and TRBJ2-1; 11 positions match TRBD1. Germline V CDR1 and CDR2: KGHDR, SFDVKD. The CDR3 spans 16 residues. The junction had 4 bases not matched to a gene; V was cut back by 0 bases and J by 7 bases. CDR3 in amino acids: CATSDLQGTGGNEQFF. The CDR3 nucleotides are TGTGCCACCAGTGATTTGCAAGGGACAGGGGGTAATGAGCAGTTCTTC.

This clonotype has ten or more counts. This rearrangement joins TRBV27 to TRBJ1-2; 7 bases are a match to TRBD1. Per the germline V gene, CDR1 is MNHEY and CDR2 is SMNVEV (reference sequence). V trimming: 2 bases; J trimming: 8 bases; junction bases outside the gene matches: 8. The CDR3 consists of 14 residues. DNA for the CDR3: TGTGCCAGCAGTTTAACAGGGGCGCTTGGGGGCTACACCTTC. This codes for CASSLTGALGGYTF.